These T cell receptor beta chains were read from a single sample in a study of response to subunit inactivated influenza vaccine. TCRdb passed the RT-PCR reads through MiXCR, listing each CDR3 protein once. The table lists 300,000 to 350,000 distinct CDR3 sequences, 22% of them singletons. This sample comprised PBMCs from blood, obtained about 20 months after vaccination. The receptors were gathered from a man aged 50 to 69 who received an inactivated influenza vaccine. Each CDR3 is given with its conserved first and last residue. Fields, in order: J gene, D gene, clone size, V gene, CDR3 protein, CDR3 DNA. D genes are given only for firm matches. Only part of the rows carry a size: once, few, many, or a class if the clone is expanded.

TRBJ2-1 TRBD1 - TRBV6-1 CASSPYRGHNEQFF TGTGCCAGCAGTCCATACAGGGGGCACAATGAGCAGTTCTTC
TRBJ2-7 TRBD2 - TRBV20-1 CSAWTSGGSYEQYF TGCAGTGCTTGGACTAGCGGGGGCTCCTACGAGCAGTACTTC
TRBJ2-6 - few TRBV4-3 CASSLLSGGPSSGANVLTF TGCGCCAGCAGCCTGTTGTCCGGGGGGCCGAGCTCTGGGGCCAACGTCCTGACTTTC
TRBJ2-5 - few TRBV5-1 CASSLMEQGIQETQYF TGCGCCAGCAGCTTGATGGAACAGGGCATACAAGAGACCCAGTACTTC
TRBJ1-1 TRBD1 few TRBV27 CASSPLDRVGEAFF TGTGCCAGCAGTCCCCTCGACAGGGTAGGGGAAGCTTTCTTT
TRBJ2-7 TRBD1 few TRBV7-2 CASSLLSATGIPYEQYF TGTGCCAGCAGCTTACTCTCCGCGACAGGGATCCCCTACGAGCAGTACTTC
TRBJ1-2 - many TRBV20-1 CSARRGRTYGYTF TGCAGTGCTAGAAGGGGACGGACTTATGGCTACACCTTC
TRBJ2-7 TRBD1 - TRBV7-2 CASSFTGVSSYEQYF TGTGCCAGCAGCTTCACAGGGGTCAGCTCCTACGAGCAGTACTTC
TRBJ2-2 - - TRBV7-9 CASSLRAAWEDTGELFF TGTGCCAGCAGCTTAAGGGCGGCTTGGGAAGACACCGGGGAGCTGTTTTTT
TRBJ1-5 TRBD1 - TRBV6-1 CASIPMRDSGSQPQHF TGTGCCAGCATCCCTATGCGGGACAGCGGAAGTCAGCCCCAGCATTTT
TRBJ1-2 - - TRBV4-3 CASSQEEWGNYGYTF TGCGCCAGCAGCCAAGAAGAATGGGGCAACTATGGCTACACCTTC
TRBJ1-2 - few TRBV4-3 CASSQSGYGYTF TGCGCCAGCAGCCAGTCGGGGTATGGCTACACCTTC
TRBJ2-1 - - TRBV7-2 CASSPGHNEQFF TGTGCCAGCAGCCCGGGGCACAATGAGCAGTTCTTC
TRBJ2-2 - medium-sized TRBV20-1 CSARSDSPNTGELFF TGCAGTGCTAGGTCGGACAGCCCGAACACCGGGGAGCTGTTTTTT
TRBJ1-4 TRBD1 few TRBV11-2 CASVYGQGPNEKLFF TGTGCCAGCGTCTACGGACAGGGCCCTAATGAAAAACTGTTTTTT
TRBJ1-4 TRBD1 few TRBV27 CASRARLGTGATNEKLFF TGTGCCAGCAGGGCTCGCTTGGGGACAGGTGCAACTAATGAAAAACTGTTTTTT
TRBJ1-2 - - TRBV20-1 CRVDHSGGYTF TGCAGGGTTGATCATAGCGGTGGCTACACCTTC
TRBJ2-3 - - TRBV15 CATSRVLGTDTQYF TGTGCCACCAGCAGAGTCTTGGGGACAGATACGCAGTATTTT
TRBJ2-5 - - TRBV18 CASSLKRPPGETQYF TGTGCCAGCTCGCTGAAAAGGCCCCCCGGGGAGACCCAGTACTTC
TRBJ2-5 TRBD2 few TRBV6-2/TRBV6-3 CASQPQGGRETQYF TGTGCCAGCCAACCGCAGGGAGGGAGGGAGACCCAGTACTTC
TRBJ2-3 - few TRBV6-2/TRBV6-3 CASSSPGVGVTQYF TGTGCCAGCAGTTCACCGGGAGTGGGGGTTACGCAGTATTTT
TRBJ2-2 TRBD1 few TRBV7-8 CASSQRRLTRQGGTGELFF TGTGCCAGCAGCCAAAGAAGATTAACTCGACAGGGCGGTACCGGGGAGCTGTTTTTT
TRBJ2-7 - - TRBV28 CASSGSPGYEQYF TGTGCCAGCAGTGGATCTCCGGGGTACGAGCAGTACTTC
TRBJ2-3 TRBD1 few TRBV12-3/TRBV12-4 CASSPRTGQRDTQYF TGTGCCAGCAGTCCCCGGACAGGTCAGAGAGATACGCAGTATTTT
TRBJ1-2 TRBD1 few TRBV12-3/TRBV12-4 CAVSRDSYYGYTF TGTGCCGTTTCCCGGGACAGCTACTATGGCTACACCTTC
TRBJ2-4 TRBD1 few TRBV7-2 CASSLARGSQWYF TGTGCCAGCAGCTTAGCCAGGGGGAGCCAGTGGTACTTC
TRBJ2-1 TRBD2 - TRBV2 CASSELRTSYNEQFF TGTGCCAGCAGTGAATTAAGGACTAGTTACAATGAGCAGTTCTTC
TRBJ2-2 - few TRBV12-3/TRBV12-4 CASSLLGRVIKAGELFF TGTGCCAGCAGCCTTCTGGGCAGGGTCATTAAGGCCGGGGAGCTGTTTTTT
TRBJ2-5 - - TRBV5-4 CASSDGPAIETQYF TGTGCCAGCAGCGACGGCCCTGCAATCGAGACCCAGTACTTC
TRBJ1-1 - - TRBV27 CASNNIRQPNTEAFF TGTGCCAGCAACAACATTCGACAGCCGAACACTGAAGCTTTCTTT
TRBJ2-1 - few TRBV5-6 CASSRQGGSYNEQFF TGTGCCAGCAGCAGACAGGGAGGGTCCTACAATGAGCAGTTCTTC
TRBJ1-4 TRBD1 many TRBV4-1 CASSQAIGTANEKLFF TGCGCCAGCAGCCAAGCTATCGGGACAGCTAATGAAAAACTGTTTTTT
TRBJ2-3 TRBD2 few TRBV20-1 CSARSERDVDTQYF TGCAGTGCTAGATCCGAGCGGGATGTGGATACGCAGTATTTT
TRBJ2-1 TRBD1 - TRBV29-1 CSVGPGQGTHEQFF TGCAGCGTTGGACCGGGACAGGGCACCCATGAGCAGTTCTTC
TRBJ2-3 - - TRBV28 CASSPPRGFADTQYF TGTGCCAGCAGCCCCCCTAGGGGGTTCGCAGATACGCAGTATTTT
TRBJ2-4 - - TRBV3-1 CASSQGPIQYF TGTGCCAGCAGCCAGGGACCGATTCAGTACTTC
TRBJ1-5 TRBD1 few TRBV19 CASSMGTGRVQPQHF TGTGCCAGTAGTATGGGGACAGGGAGAGTACAGCCCCAGCATTTT
TRBJ1-1 TRBD1 - TRBV9 CASSVVDRGGTEAFF TGTGCCAGCAGCGTAGTAGACAGGGGGGGGACTGAAGCTTTCTTT
TRBJ2-5 TRBD1 - TRBV27 CASSSTGVRGETQYF TGTGCCAGCAGTTCCACAGGGGTGAGGGGGGAGACCCAGTACTTC
TRBJ2-3 - few TRBV7-7 CASSPGLSSSTDTQYF TGTGCCAGCAGCCCAGGTCTGAGTTCTAGCACAGATACGCAGTATTTT
TRBJ1-1 - many TRBV28 CASSPIYTEAFF TGTGCCAGCAGTCCTATATACACTGAAGCTTTCTTT
TRBJ2-1 TRBD2 - TRBV20-1 CSARDAASGYNEQFF TGCAGTGCTAGAGATGCGGCTAGCGGTTACAATGAGCAGTTCTTC
TRBJ1-1 - few TRBV7-2 CASSPFRNSWNTEAFF TGTGCCAGCAGCCCCTTTCGGAACAGTTGGAACACTGAAGCTTTCTTT
TRBJ2-7 TRBD1 once TRBV15 CATSRYGTGYSYEQYF TGTGCCACCAGCAGATACGGGACAGGCTACTCCTACGAGCAGTACTTC
TRBJ1-5 - few TRBV6-1 CASSEPQGGQPQHF TGTGCCAGCAGTGAACCACAGGGAGGTCAGCCCCAGCATTTT
TRBJ2-7 TRBD1 - TRBV19 CASSPRRTGPTYEQYF TGTGCCAGTAGTCCCCGGAGGACAGGACCAACCTACGAGCAGTACTTC
TRBJ1-1 - - TRBV6-5 CASSYPGDGTEAFF TGTGCCAGCAGTTACCCAGGGGATGGCACTGAAGCTTTCTTT
TRBJ2-7 - - TRBV3-1 CASSQEQAAYEQYF TGTGCCAGCAGCCAAGAACAGGCAGCCTACGAGCAGTACTTC
TRBJ2-1 - - TRBV6-5 CASSYLGLSYNEQFF TGTGCCAGCAGTTACTTAGGGTTAAGCTACAATGAGCAGTTCTTC
TRBJ1-3 - few TRBV6-5 CASSYLTRGYGNTIYF TGTGCCAGCAGTTACTTGACGCGGGGATATGGAAACACCATATATTTT